A selection of T cell receptor beta chains follows, all from one sample in a study of cytomegalovirus exposure and HLA in healthy donors. The data were produced by immunoSEQ multiplex PCR, yet TCRdb's version contains in-frame clones alone and is incomplete. The table lists 150,000 to 200,000 clones, around nine tenths of them singletons. Sequenced: PBMCs. These receptors were taken from a young woman in good health and CMV-seronegative. Both conserved end residues are part of each CDR3. Each record gives: clone size, V gene, CDR3 protein. The size of a clone is reported for some rows only, either as once, few or many, or as a class for expanded clones.

-,TRBV6-1,CASSAQGDEQYF
-,TRBV4-1,CASSQDHAGIKTQYF
once,TRBV2,CASSSLAGVYNEQFF
-,TRBV4-1,CASSQDPPGTGAFF
-,TRBV7-9,CAFGEGRGTGELFF
-,TRBV28,CASSSPRAANEKLFF
-,TRBV4-1,CASSHPGHTYEQYF
-,TRBV5-4,CASSPGLAAYEQYF
-,TRBV7-9,CASSLGNGRGDQPQHF
-,TRBV30,CAWSSNLQETQYF
few,TRBV10-2,CASSRTSGGEGSTDTQYF
-,TRBV5-6,CASSRQGARGTEAFF
-,TRBV6-5,CASSSVGNEQFF
-,TRBV4-3,CASSQWKGNYEQYF
-,TRBV6-1,CASRTQVNSNQPQHF
-,TRBV15,CATSSDRDTEAFF
once,TRBV7-8,CASSLGAGGRTDTQYF
few,TRBV7-9,CASSLALGRNSPLHF
-,TRBV4-1,CASSQALDAYYEQYF
-,TRBV7-6,CASKGAETGVTEAFF
-,TRBV4-1,CASSPRGGGGEQYF
-,TRBV27,CASSSPRLGVYEQYF
-,TRBV2,CASSEGGTSGSYETQYF
-,TRBV2,CATVGASGRRINTQYF
-,TRBV19,CASSPGGAYNEQFF
few,TRBV4-3,CASSYIPSTEAFF
-,TRBV30,CAWVDSGTGNSPLHF
-,TRBV28,CASSTHRDSPLHF